This T cell receptor (beta chain) derives from a study of shared clonotypes between healthy human individuals. Study-wide findings and caveats: Naive subsets generally exceeded memory subsets in estimated richness.

The naive CD8 population came from CD45RO-negative cells selected for CCR7, without terminally differentiated effector memory CD45RA+ cells. This CDR3 is 15 amino acids long. V was pared by 3 bases and J by 6 bases, with 15 bases between. The V gene's germline CDR1 is SGDLS and CDR2 YYNGEE. This clone was recorded only once. As yet, its antigen is unknown. This was a deep-level run. Replicate PCRs run on sorted subsets employed around 200 ng DNA, approximately 30,000 T cell genomes. Assay used: immunoSEQ multiplex PCR; TCRdb lists only in-frame clones, some missing. The top ten clones hold more than 0.95% of a sample with millions of clones, 85% to 95% of them seen once.

The clonotype was recovered from a man aged 18 to 29 in good health. The chain has TRBV9 and TRBJ1-4; weak D call: TRBD1 (5 bases). The sequenced sample consisted of naive CD8+ T cells sorted from blood. The CDR3 loop reads CASSGGRVGDEKLFF. The CDR3 DNA follows: TGTGCCAGCAGCGGGGGTCGGGTAGGGGATGAAAAACTGTTTTTT.